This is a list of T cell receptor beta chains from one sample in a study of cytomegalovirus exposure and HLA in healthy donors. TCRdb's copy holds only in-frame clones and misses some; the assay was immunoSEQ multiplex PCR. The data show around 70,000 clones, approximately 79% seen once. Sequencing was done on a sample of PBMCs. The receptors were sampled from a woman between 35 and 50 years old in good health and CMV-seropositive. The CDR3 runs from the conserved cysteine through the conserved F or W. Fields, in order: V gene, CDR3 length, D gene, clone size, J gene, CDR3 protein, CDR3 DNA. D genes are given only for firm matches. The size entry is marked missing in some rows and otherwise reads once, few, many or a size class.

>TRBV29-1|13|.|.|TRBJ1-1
CSVAPVGNTEAFF
TGCAGCGTTGCACCGGTCGGGAACACTGAAGCTTTCTTT
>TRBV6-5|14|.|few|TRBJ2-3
CASSYQGTKDTQYF
TGTGCCAGCAGTTACCAGGGAACGAAAGATACGCAGTATTTT
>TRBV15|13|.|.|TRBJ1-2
CATSRGLEGGYTF
TGTGCCACCAGCAGAGGACTTGAGGGTGGCTACACCTTC
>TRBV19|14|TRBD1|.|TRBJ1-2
CASSRDRKRSGYTF
TGTGCCAGTAGCCGGGACAGGAAGAGAAGTGGCTACACCTTC
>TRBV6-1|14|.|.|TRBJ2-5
CASSDTSPGETQYF
TGTGCCAGCAGTGACACAAGCCCGGGGGAGACCCAGTACTTC
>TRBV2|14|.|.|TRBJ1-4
CASSLVDDLGKLFF
TGTGCCAGCAGCCTAGTAGATGACCTTGGAAAACTGTTTTTT
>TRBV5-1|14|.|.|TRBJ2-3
CASSLKPGTDTQYF
TGCGCCAGCAGCTTGAAACCGGGCACAGATACGCAGTATTTT
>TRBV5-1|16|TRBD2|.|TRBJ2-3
CASSLVGSGRTDTQYF
TGCGCCAGCAGCTTGGTGGGTAGCGGGAGAACAGATACGCAGTATTTT
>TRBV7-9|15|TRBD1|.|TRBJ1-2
CASSFGQGGSYGYTF
TGTGCCAGCAGCTTCGGACAGGGGGGAAGCTATGGCTACACCTTC
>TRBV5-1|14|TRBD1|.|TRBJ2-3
CASSFGQDTDTQYF
TGCGCCAGCAGCTTCGGACAGGACACAGATACGCAGTATTTT
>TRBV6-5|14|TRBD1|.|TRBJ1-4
CASRRQGNNEKLFF
TGTGCCAGCAGGAGACAGGGGAATAATGAAAAACTGTTTTTT
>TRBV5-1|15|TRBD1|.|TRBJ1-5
CASSLGTGENQPQHF
TGCGCCAGCAGCTTGGGGACAGGCGAAAATCAGCCCCAGCATTTT
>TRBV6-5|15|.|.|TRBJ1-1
CASSYSGRGNTEAFF
TGTGCCAGCAGTTACTCGGGGAGGGGGAACACTGAAGCTTTCTTT
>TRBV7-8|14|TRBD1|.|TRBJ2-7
CASSLRDRAYEQYF
TGTGCCAGCAGCCTACGGGACAGGGCCTACGAGCAGTACTTC
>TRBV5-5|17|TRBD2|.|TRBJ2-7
CASSPAYYWEGTYEQYF
TGTGCCAGCAGCCCCGCTTATTACTGGGAGGGGACCTACGAGCAGTACTTC
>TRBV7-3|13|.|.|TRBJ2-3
CASSPGSTDTQYF
TGTGCCAGCAGCCCCGGGTCCACAGATACGCAGTATTTT
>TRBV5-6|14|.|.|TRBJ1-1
CASSQLWEYTEAFF
TGTGCCAGCAGCCAGCTATGGGAGTACACTGAAGCTTTCTTT
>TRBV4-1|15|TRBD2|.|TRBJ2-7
CASSHARGGGYEQYF
TGCGCCAGCAGCCACGCGCGGGGGGGCGGCTACGAGCAGTACTTC
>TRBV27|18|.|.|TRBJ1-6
CASSLFRGTGSYNSPLHF
TGTGCCAGCAGTTTATTTCGGGGTACGGGCTCCTATAATTCACCCCTCCACTTT
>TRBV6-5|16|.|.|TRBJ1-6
CASSYPPGTPHSPLHF
TGTGCCAGCAGTTACCCTCCGGGGACACCCCATTCACCCCTCCACTTT
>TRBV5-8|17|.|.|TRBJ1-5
CASSFDAGLRGDQPQHF
TGTGCCAGCAGCTTCGATGCGGGACTCCGGGGGGACCAGCCCCAGCATTTT
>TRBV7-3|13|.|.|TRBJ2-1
CASSLELNNEQFF
TGTGCCAGCAGCTTAGAACTTAACAATGAGCAGTTCTTC
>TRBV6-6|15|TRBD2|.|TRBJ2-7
CASSARLALSYEQYF
TGTGCCAGCAGTGCCAGACTAGCCTTATCCTACGAGCAGTACTTC
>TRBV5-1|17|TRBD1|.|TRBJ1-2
CASSPDPPGQGSNGYTF
TGCGCCAGCAGCCCTGACCCTCCGGGACAGGGGAGTAATGGCTACACCTTC
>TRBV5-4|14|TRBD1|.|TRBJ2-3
CASSLGQGPDTQYF
TGTGCCAGCAGCCTCGGACAGGGGCCAGATACGCAGTATTTT
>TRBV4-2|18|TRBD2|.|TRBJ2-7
CASSQVPTRLAAYYEQYF
TGTGCCAGCAGCCAAGTTCCTACTCGACTAGCGGCTTACTACGAGCAGTACTTC
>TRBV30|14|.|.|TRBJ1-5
CAWSRVSSNQPQHF
TGTGCCTGGAGCCGGGTTTCTAGCAATCAGCCCCAGCATTTT
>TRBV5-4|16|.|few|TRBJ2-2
CASSQERQGGIGELFF
TGTGCCAGCAGCCAAGAACGACAGGGAGGAATCGGGGAGCTGTTTTTT
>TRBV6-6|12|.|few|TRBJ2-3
CASNQITDTQYF
TGTGCCAGCAACCAGATCACAGATACGCAGTATTTT
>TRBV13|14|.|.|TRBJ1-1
CASSPLGGKTEAFF
TGTGCCAGCAGCCCACTGGGGGGGAAAACTGAAGCTTTCTTT
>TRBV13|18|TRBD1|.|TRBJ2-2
CASSPGTGGAEGTGELFF
TGTGCCAGCAGCCCCGGGACAGGGGGCGCAGAAGGCACCGGGGAGCTGTTTTTT
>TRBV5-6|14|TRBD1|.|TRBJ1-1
CASSPTGRNTEAFF
TGTGCCAGCAGCCCGACAGGGAGGAACACTGAAGCTTTCTTT
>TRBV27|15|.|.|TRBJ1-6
CASRTDRNENSPLHF
TGTGCCAGCAGGACAGATCGAAACGAAAATTCACCCCTCCACTTT
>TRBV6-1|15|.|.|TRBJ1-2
CASSDTPGQLEGYTF
TGTGCCAGCAGTGACACACCGGGACAATTAGAAGGCTACACCTTC
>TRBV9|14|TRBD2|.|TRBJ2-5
CASSVVGGAETQYF
TGTGCCAGCAGCGTAGTCGGGGGGGCAGAGACCCAGTACTTC
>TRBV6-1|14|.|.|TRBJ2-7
CASSGGPAFYEQYF
TGTGCCAGCAGTGGGGGGCCGGCCTTCTACGAGCAGTACTTC
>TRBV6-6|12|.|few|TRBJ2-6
CASSDWANVLTF
TGTGCCAGCAGCGACTGGGCCAACGTCCTGACTTTC
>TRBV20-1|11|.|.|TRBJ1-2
CSATTDYGYTF
TGCAGTGCTACGACTGACTATGGCTACACCTTC
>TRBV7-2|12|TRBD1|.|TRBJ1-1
CASSDRVTEAFF
TGTGCCAGCAGCGACAGGGTCACTGAAGCTTTCTTT
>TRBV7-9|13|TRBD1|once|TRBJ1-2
CAGRQGEGYGYTF
TGTGCCGGCCGACAGGGGGAGGGCTATGGCTACACCTTC
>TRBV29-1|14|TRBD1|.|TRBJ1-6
CSAGDSEGSSPLHF
TGCAGCGCCGGGGACAGTGAGGGGAGTTCACCCCTCCACTTT
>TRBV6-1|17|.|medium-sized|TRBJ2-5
CASSGLTGTYPQETQYF
TGTGCCAGCAGTGGATTAACAGGGACCTATCCTCAAGAGACCCAGTACTTC
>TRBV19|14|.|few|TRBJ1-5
CASSLYRDNQPQHF
TGTGCCAGTAGTTTATACAGGGACAATCAGCCCCAGCATTTT
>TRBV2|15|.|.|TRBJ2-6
CASTQLAGSLDVLTF
TGTGCCAGCACACAACTCGCCGGGTCCTTGGACGTCCTGACTTTC
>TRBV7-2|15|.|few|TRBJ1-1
CASSLTRISSTEAFF
TGTGCCAGCAGCCTCACGAGGATTTCATCCACTGAAGCTTTCTTT